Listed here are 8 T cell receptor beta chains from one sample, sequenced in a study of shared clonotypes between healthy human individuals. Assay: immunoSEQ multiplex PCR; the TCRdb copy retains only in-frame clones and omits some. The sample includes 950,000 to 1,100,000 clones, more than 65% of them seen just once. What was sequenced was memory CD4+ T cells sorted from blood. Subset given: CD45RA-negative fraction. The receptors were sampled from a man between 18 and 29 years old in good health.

The CDR3 coding sequence is TGTGCCAGCAGCAAAGCGCACAGCCCTGGGAACTTC. Translated: CASSKAHSPGNF. The chain uses TRBV21-1 and TRBJ2-7. TRBV21-1 corresponds to a pseudogene. The CDR3 is 12 amino acids.

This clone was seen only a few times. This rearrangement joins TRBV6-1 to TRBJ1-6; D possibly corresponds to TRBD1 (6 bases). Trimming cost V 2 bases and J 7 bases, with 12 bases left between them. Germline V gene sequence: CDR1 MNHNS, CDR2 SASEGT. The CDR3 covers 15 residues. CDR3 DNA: TGTGCCAGCAGTGAATTGGGGACACTAAATTCACCCCTCCACTTT. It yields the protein CASSELGTLNSPLHF.

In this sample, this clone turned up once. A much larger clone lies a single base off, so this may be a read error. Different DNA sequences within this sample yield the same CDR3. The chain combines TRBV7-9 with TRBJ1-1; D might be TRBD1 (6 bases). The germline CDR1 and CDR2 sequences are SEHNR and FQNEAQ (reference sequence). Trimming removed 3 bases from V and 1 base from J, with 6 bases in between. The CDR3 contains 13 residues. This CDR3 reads CASSLTGNTEAFF. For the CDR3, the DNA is TGTGCCAGCAGCTTGACAGGGAACACTGAAGCTTTCTTT. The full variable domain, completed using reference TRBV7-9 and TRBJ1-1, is DTGVSQNPRHKITKRGQNVTFRCDPISEHNRLYWYRQTLGQGPEFLTYFQNEAQLEKSRLLSDRFSAERPKGSFSTLEIQRTEQGDSAMYLCASSLTGNTEAFFGQGTRLTVV.

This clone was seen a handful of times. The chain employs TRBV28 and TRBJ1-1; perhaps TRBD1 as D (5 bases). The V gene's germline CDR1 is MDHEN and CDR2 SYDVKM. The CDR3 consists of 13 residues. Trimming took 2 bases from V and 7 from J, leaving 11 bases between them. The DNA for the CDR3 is TGTGCCAGCAGTTTAGGACCCCAGGGTGAAGCTTTCTTT. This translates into CASSLGPQGEAFF.

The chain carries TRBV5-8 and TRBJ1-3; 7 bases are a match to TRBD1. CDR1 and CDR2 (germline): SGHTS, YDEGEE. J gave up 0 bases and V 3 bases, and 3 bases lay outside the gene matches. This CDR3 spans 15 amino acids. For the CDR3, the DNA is TGTGCCAGCAGCTGGGGACAGCCCTCTGGAAACACCATATATTTT. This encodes CASSWGQPSGNTIYF.

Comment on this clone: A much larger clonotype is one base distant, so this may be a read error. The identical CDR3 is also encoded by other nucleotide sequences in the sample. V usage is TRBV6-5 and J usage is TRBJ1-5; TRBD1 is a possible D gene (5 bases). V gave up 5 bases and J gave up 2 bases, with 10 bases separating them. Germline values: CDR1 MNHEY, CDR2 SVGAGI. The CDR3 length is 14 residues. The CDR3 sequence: CASSEMGGNQPQHF. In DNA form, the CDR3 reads TGTGCCAGCAGTGAAATGGGGGGCAATCAGCCCCAGCATTTT.

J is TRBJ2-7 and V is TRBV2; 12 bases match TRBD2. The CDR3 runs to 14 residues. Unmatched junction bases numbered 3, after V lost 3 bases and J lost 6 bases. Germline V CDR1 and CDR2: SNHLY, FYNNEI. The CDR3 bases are TGTGCCAGCAGTGAGACTAGCGGGAGCCTCGAGCAGTACTTC. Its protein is CASSETSGSLEQYF.

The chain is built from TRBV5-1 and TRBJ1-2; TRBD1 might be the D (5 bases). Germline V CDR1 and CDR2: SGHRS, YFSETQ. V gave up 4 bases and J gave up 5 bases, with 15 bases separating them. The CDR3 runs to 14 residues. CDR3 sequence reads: CASSPGTASYGYTF. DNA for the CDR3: TGCGCCAGCAGCCCGGGGACCGCCTCATATGGCTACACCTTC. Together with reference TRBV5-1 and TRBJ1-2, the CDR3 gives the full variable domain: KAGVTQTPRYLIKTRGQQVTLSCSPISGHRSVSWYQQTPGQGLQFLFEYFSETQRNKGNFPGRFSGRQFSNSRSEMNVSTLELGDSALYLCASSPGTASYGYTFGSGTRLTVV.